These 2 T cell receptor beta chains originate from one sample sequenced in a study of cytomegalovirus exposure and HLA in healthy donors. The study ran its PCR with 60 Vbeta and 13 Jbeta primers. Sequencing used immunoSEQ multiplex PCR; TCRdb keeps in-frame clones, though not all of them. The data show roughly 96,000 clones, around 74% seen once. Material for sequencing was PBMCs. Receptors originate from a woman aged 65 to 85 in good health and CMV-seropositive.

This clone was found once. This chain joins TRBV14 and TRBJ1-2, with 9 bases fitting TRBD1. Per germline, CDR1 SGHDN and CDR2 FVKESK. The trim removed 0 bases at V and 8 bases at J, leaving 7 bases unmatched. This CDR3 is built from 15 residues. The CDR3 nucleotides read TGTGCCAGCAGCCAAGAAGGCAGGACAGGGGACGGCTACACCTTC. Translated, it gives CASSQEGRTGDGYTF. The whole variable domain, filled in from reference TRBV14 and TRBJ1-2, reads EAGVTQFPSHSVIEKGQTVTLRCDPISGHDNLYWYRRVMGKEIKFLLHFVKESKQDESGMPNNRFLAERTGGTYSTLKVQPAELEDSGVYFCASSQEGRTGDGYTFGSGTRLTVV.

The chain links TRBV18 to TRBJ1-1, with D possibly being TRBD1 (6 bases). The ends were cut back, 3 bases at V and 7 bases at J, with 15 bases in the middle. CDR1 KGHSH and CDR2 LQKENI come from the germline V gene. CDR3 length: 14 amino acids. The CDR3: CASSPGLGRGEAFF. The CDR3 bases are TGTGCCAGCTCACCCGGGTTGGGCAGGGGTGAAGCTTTCTTT.